Listed below are T cell receptor beta chains from one sample, sequenced in a study of Tregs in tolerant kidney transplant recipients. The assay was immunoSEQ multiplex PCR, and TCRdb's table has in-frame clones only and misses some. The table lists 65,000 or so clones, more than 70% of them singletons. Sequencing used CD4+ T cells from blood (PBMCs), obtained 6 months after the transplant. The origin of the receptors is a human patient who received a combined kidney and bone marrow transplant. Some T cells may have originated in the graft donor. The CDR3 runs from the conserved cysteine through the conserved F or W. D genes are given only for firm matches. The size of a clone is reported for some rows only, either as once, few or many, or as a class for expanded clones.

v_gene	d_gene	j_gene	abundance	CDR3nt	CDR3aa
TRBV7-2	NA	TRBJ1-2	NA	TGTGCCAGCAGCTTCCGCCCCTCAGGGAACTATGGCTACACCTTC	CASSFRPSGNYGYTF
TRBV12-5	TRBD2	TRBJ2-1	NA	TGTGCTAGTGGTTTGGGACTAGCGGGAGCCTACAATGAGCAGTTCTTC	CASGLGLAGAYNEQFF
TRBV7-8	TRBD2	TRBJ2-1	NA	TGTGCCAGCAGCTCGAGCGGGGGGGGATCCTACAATGAGCAGTTCTTC	CASSSSGGGSYNEQFF
TRBV6-5	TRBD1	TRBJ2-1	NA	TGTGCCAGCAAAGTGACAGGGTGGGGTGAGCAGTTCTTC	CASKVTGWGEQFF
TRBV5-4	TRBD2	TRBJ2-5	NA	TGTGCCAGCAGGCGGGAGACGGAGACCCAGTACTTC	CASRRETETQYF
TRBV7-2	NA	TRBJ2-5	NA	TGTGCCAGCAGCCTTGTGGAGACCCAGTACTTC	CASSLVETQYF
TRBV19	TRBD1	TRBJ2-5	once	TGTGCCAGTAGTAGTCGACAGGGCCAAGAGACCCAGTACTTC	CASSSRQGQETQYF
TRBV4-2	NA	TRBJ2-1	NA	TGTGCCAGCAGCCAAGGGGAGGGTGGGAGGACAGGGTTGAATGAGCAGTTCTTC	CASSQGEGGRTGLNEQFF
TRBV29-1	NA	TRBJ1-1	NA	TGCAGCGTTGAAGATCTATTCAGGGAAGCTTTCTTT	CSVEDLFREAFF
TRBV11-3	NA	TRBJ2-1	once	TGTGCCAGCAAAGGACTAATCCACAATGAGCAGTTCTTC	CASKGLIHNEQFF
TRBV7-2	NA	TRBJ1-4	NA	TGTGCCAGCAGCTTTCCTACAGGGTTTCGGGAAAAACTGTTTTTT	CASSFPTGFREKLFF
TRBV27	NA	TRBJ2-7	NA	TGTGCCAGCAGTCGGGGAGGGGGGAACTACGAGCAGTACTTC	CASSRGGGNYEQYF
TRBV29-1	NA	TRBJ1-2	NA	TGCAGCGTTGATCGTGGCTACACCTTC	CSVDRGYTF
TRBV28	NA	TRBJ1-1	NA	TGTGCCAGCAGTTCCGTATCAATCGACAGATTCCGCACTGAAGCTTTCTTT	CASSSVSIDRFRTEAFF
TRBV9	NA	TRBJ2-3	NA	TGTGCCAGCAGCTCCATTGGGGGCAGGAGCGATACGCAGTATTTT	CASSSIGGRSDTQYF
TRBV27	TRBD2	TRBJ2-2	NA	TGTGCCAGCAGTTTCCGGGCCCTAGCGGGAAACACCGGGGAGCTGTTTTTT	CASSFRALAGNTGELFF
TRBV11-2	TRBD1	TRBJ1-2	NA	TGTGCCAGCAGCTCGAGGACAGGGAGCTATGGCTACACCTTC	CASSSRTGSYGYTF
TRBV6-1	NA	TRBJ2-3	NA	TGTGCCAGCAGACCGGGGGATACGCAGTATTTT	CASRPGDTQYF
TRBV7-3	NA	TRBJ1-1	NA	TGTGCCAGCAGCGCAGACAGCAACACTGAAGCTTTCTTT	CASSADSNTEAFF
TRBV4-3	TRBD1	TRBJ2-3	NA	TGCGCCAGCAGCCAGAGTCCGGGACAGGCCCATTCGGGTACGCAGTATTTT	CASSQSPGQAHSGTQYF
TRBV6-1	TRBD1	TRBJ1-5	NA	TGTGCCAGCAGCGAGGGACAGGGGGCATTTCAGCCCCAGCATTTT	CASSEGQGAFQPQHF
TRBV7-3	NA	TRBJ2-1	NA	TGTGCCAGCAGCTTAGTAGGAGGAGGGGGCTATGAGCAGTTCTTC	CASSLVGGGGYEQFF
TRBV9	TRBD1	TRBJ1-3	NA	TGTGCCAGCAGCGTAGCCGGGACAGGTCTATCTGGAAACACCATATATTTT	CASSVAGTGLSGNTIYF
TRBV30	NA	TRBJ2-1	once	TGTGCCTGGACTACGGGTGTCTACAATGAGCAGTTCTTC	CAWTTGVYNEQFF
TRBV7-2	TRBD1	TRBJ2-5	NA	TGTGCCAGCAGCGCACCGGGACAGGTGGAGGGTAGGGAGACCCAGTACTTC	CASSAPGQVEGRETQYF
TRBV4-3	NA	TRBJ1-2	NA	TGCGCCAGCAGCCCCCGGCAGGGAGGTGGCTACACCTTC	CASSPRQGGGYTF
TRBV15	TRBD2	TRBJ2-2	NA	TGTGCCACCAGCAGAGAGGGACTAGCGGCCACCGGGGAGCTGTTTTTT	CATSREGLAATGELFF
TRBV7-3	NA	TRBJ2-5	NA	TGTGCCAGCAGCTTAACACAGAAACAAGAGACCCAGTACTTC	CASSLTQKQETQYF
TRBV7-3	TRBD2	TRBJ2-1	NA	TGTGCCAGCAGCTTGGGGCTAGCGGACTACAATGAGCAGTTCTTC	CASSLGLADYNEQFF
TRBV2	TRBD2	TRBJ2-1	NA	TGTGCCAGCATGGTAGGACTAGCGGGGAAGGGGCAGTTCTTC	CASMVGLAGKGQFF
TRBV27	TRBD1	TRBJ2-2	NA	TGTGCCAGCAGTTTAGGACAGGGAAACACCGGGGAGCTGTTTTTT	CASSLGQGNTGELFF
TRBV21-1	NA	TRBJ1-1	NA	TGTGCCAGCAGCAAAGACCCCTCAGGCAGGATGAACACTGAAGCTTTCTTT	CASSKDPSGRMNTEAFF
TRBV19	TRBD1	TRBJ1-1	NA	TGTGCCAGTAGTCGGACAGGGGGTAGGAACACTGAAGCTTTCTTT	CASSRTGGRNTEAFF
TRBV4-2	TRBD1	TRBJ1-6	few	TGTGCCAGCAGTAGGGACAGGGAGGAATCCCCCCTCCACTTT	CASSRDREESPLHF
TRBV29-1	TRBD2	TRBJ2-7	once	TGCAGCGTTGAGCTCGGGGGGTTGAACTACGAGCAGTACTTC	CSVELGGLNYEQYF
TRBV15	NA	TRBJ2-3	once	TGTGCCACCAGCAGGCCCTTGGCCGCAGATACGCAGTATTTT	CATSRPLAADTQYF
TRBV2	TRBD2	TRBJ2-1	NA	TGTGCCAGCAGCGTGGGGGCGGGGGGGATGGTGGGCGAGCAGTTCTTC	CASSVGAGGMVGEQFF
TRBV11-3	TRBD1	TRBJ2-2	NA	TGTGCCAGCAGCTCGTCCGACAGGGCGAACACCGGGGAGCTGTTTTTT	CASSSSDRANTGELFF
TRBV19	TRBD1	TRBJ1-1	NA	TGTGCCAGTAGTGCAACGGACAGGGGGCTTTCGTATGACACTGAAGCTTTCTTT	CASSATDRGLSYDTEAFF
TRBV7-2	TRBD2	TRBJ2-4	NA	TGTGCCAGCAGCTTAATGGGCGGGGGGGCGGCCAAAAACATTCAGTACTTC	CASSLMGGGAAKNIQYF
TRBV12-5	NA	TRBJ2-5	NA	TGTGCTAGTGGCCCTGCCGCCCCGGTTGGAGAGACCCAGTACTTC	CASGPAAPVGETQYF
TRBV7-8	NA	TRBJ2-7	NA	TGTGCCAGCAGCTTGTACCCTGGACTCAAGTACTACGAGCAGTACTTC	CASSLYPGLKYYEQYF
TRBV11-3	NA	TRBJ2-7	NA	TGTGCCAGCAGCTTAGGAACGGAGCCTACCCTTTCCTACGAGCAGTACTTC	CASSLGTEPTLSYEQYF
TRBV19	NA	TRBJ1-5	NA	TGTGCCAGTAGTATAGCGCCAGGGGGCAATCAGCCCCAGCATTTT	CASSIAPGGNQPQHF
TRBV4-3	TRBD2	TRBJ2-1	NA	TGCGCCAGCAGCCAAGACCCACTAGCGGAATACAATGAGCAGTTCTTC	CASSQDPLAEYNEQFF
TRBV2	TRBD1	TRBJ2-2	NA	TGTGCCAGCAGTTTTGGGACAGGGGGGACCGGGGAGCTGTTTTTT	CASSFGTGGTGELFF
TRBV6-1	TRBD2	TRBJ2-1	NA	TGTGCCAGCAGTATTATAGCGGGAGGATTCAATGAGCAGTTCTTC	CASSIIAGGFNEQFF
TRBV7-9	NA	TRBJ2-5	once	TGTGCCAGCAGCTTAAAAGTAGTATTCCAAGAGACCCAGTACTTC	CASSLKVVFQETQYF
TRBV2	NA	TRBJ2-4	once	TGTGCCAGCAGTGATCCCCCGGGCATTCAGTACTTC	CASSDPPGIQYF
TRBV4-3	NA	TRBJ2-1	NA	TGCGCCAGCAGCCAGGCGGGTCCCTCCTACAATGAGCAGTTCTTC	CASSQAGPSYNEQFF
TRBV11-3	NA	TRBJ1-2	NA	TGTGCCAGCAGCTTAGCGGGAGATGGCTACACCTTC	CASSLAGDGYTF
TRBV5-1	TRBD1	TRBJ1-4	NA	TGCGCCAGCAGCCCAAAAGACGCCGACAGGGGACCTAATGAAAAACTGTTTTTT	CASSPKDADRGPNEKLFF
TRBV7-2	TRBD1	TRBJ2-7	NA	TGTGCCAGCAGCTTAAGGACAGGGTTGACCTACGAGCAGTACTTC	CASSLRTGLTYEQYF
TRBV7-2	NA	TRBJ2-7	NA	TGTGCCAGCAGCTTACCTACTAGCTATGAGCAGTACTTC	CASSLPTSYEQYF
TRBV5-5	NA	TRBJ1-6	NA	TGTGCCAGCAAGAAGGGGGTTAATTCACCCCTCCACTTT	CASKKGVNSPLHF
TRBV9	NA	TRBJ1-3	NA	TGTGCCAGCAGCGTAGCCATAGGACAGAGCTCTGGAAACACCATATATTTT	CASSVAIGQSSGNTIYF
TRBV4-3	NA	TRBJ2-1	few	TGCGCCAGCAGCCAACTCCGGGACTACAATGAGCAGTTCTTC	CASSQLRDYNEQFF